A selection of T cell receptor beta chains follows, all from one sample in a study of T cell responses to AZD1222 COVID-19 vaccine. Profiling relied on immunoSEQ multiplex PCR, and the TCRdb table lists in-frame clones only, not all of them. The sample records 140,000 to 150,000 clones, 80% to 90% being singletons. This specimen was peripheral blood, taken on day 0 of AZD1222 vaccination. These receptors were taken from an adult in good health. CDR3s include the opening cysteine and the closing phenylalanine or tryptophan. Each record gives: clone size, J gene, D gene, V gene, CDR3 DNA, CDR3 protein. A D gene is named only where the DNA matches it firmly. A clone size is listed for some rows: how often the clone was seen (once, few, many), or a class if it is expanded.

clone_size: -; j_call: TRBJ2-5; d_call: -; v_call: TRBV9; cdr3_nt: TGTGCCAGCAGCGCCTCCCCGGCGGAACAGCAAGAGACCCAGTACTTC; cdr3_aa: CASSASPAEQQETQYF
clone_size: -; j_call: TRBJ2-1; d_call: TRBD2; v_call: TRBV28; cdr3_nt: TGTGCCAGCAGTTTATCACAGCGGGGGGCCTACAATGAGCAGTTCTTC; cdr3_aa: CASSLSQRGAYNEQFF
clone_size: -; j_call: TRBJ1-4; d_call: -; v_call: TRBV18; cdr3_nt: TGTGCCAGCTCACCAAGAAGCCTGAATGAAAAACTGTTTTTT; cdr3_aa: CASSPRSLNEKLFF
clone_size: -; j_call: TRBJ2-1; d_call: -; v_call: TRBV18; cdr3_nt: TGTGCCAGCTCAAAAGGGGACTCCTACAATGAGCAGTTCTTC; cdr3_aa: CASSKGDSYNEQFF
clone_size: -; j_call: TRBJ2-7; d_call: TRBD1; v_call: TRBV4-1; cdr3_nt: TGCGCCAGCAGCCAAGGGACAGGGGGCGCCTACGAGCAGTACTTC; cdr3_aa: CASSQGTGGAYEQYF
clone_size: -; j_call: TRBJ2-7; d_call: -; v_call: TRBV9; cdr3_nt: TGTGCCAGCAGCGTAGCCGGGGGTTCGGGGGAGCAGTACTTC; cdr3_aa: CASSVAGGSGEQYF
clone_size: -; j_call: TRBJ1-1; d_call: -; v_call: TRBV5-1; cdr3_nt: TGCGCCAGCAGTTTGCGGCAGAACACTGAAGCTTTCTTT; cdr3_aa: CASSLRQNTEAFF
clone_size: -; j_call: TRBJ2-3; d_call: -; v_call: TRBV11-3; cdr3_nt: TGTGCCAGCAGCTTAGAAGGAGATACGCAGTATTTT; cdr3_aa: CASSLEGDTQYF
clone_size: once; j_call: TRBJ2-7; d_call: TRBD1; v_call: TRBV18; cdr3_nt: TGTGCCAGCTCACCAGGGACAGCCTACGAGCAGTACTTC; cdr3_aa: CASSPGTAYEQYF
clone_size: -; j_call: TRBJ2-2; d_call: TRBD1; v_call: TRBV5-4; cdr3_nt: TGTGCCAGCAGCTGGGACAGGGGAACCGGGGAGCTGTTTTTT; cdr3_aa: CASSWDRGTGELFF
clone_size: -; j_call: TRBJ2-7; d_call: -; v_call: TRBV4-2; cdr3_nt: TGTGCCAGCAGCCAAGGTTTGGGAGATGGCGGGACGTATACCTACGAGCAGTACTTC; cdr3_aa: CASSQGLGDGGTYTYEQYF
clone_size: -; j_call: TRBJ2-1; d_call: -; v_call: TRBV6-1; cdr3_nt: TGTGCCAGCAGTTGGGGCAATGAGCAGTTCTTC; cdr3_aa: CASSWGNEQFF
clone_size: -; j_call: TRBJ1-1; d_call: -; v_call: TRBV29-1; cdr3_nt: TGCAGCGTCTTCACAATGAACACTGAAGCTTTCTTT; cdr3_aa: CSVFTMNTEAFF
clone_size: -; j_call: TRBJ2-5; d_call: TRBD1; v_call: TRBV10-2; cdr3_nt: TGCGCCAGCAGTGAGGGGACAGGGGGCTGGGAGACCCAGTACTTC; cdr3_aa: CASSEGTGGWETQYF
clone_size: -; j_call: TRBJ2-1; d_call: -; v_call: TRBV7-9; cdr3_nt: TGTGCCAGCAGCTTAGGGAGGGTTGAAAATGAGCAGTTCTTC; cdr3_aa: CASSLGRVENEQFF
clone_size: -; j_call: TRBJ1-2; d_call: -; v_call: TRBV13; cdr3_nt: TGTGCCAGCAGCTCGCCATCTAACTATGGCTACACCTTC; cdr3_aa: CASSSPSNYGYTF